Following are 5 T cell receptor beta chains from one sample sequenced in a study of cytomegalovirus exposure and HLA in healthy donors. PCR involved 60 Vbeta and 13 Jbeta primers. Repertoires were generated with immunoSEQ multiplex PCR, while TCRdb's copy carries only in-frame clones and drops some. The repertoire holds roughly 170,000 clones, with 84% as singletons. Sequenced material: PBMCs. Source of these receptors: a girl aged 2-10 years in good health and CMV-seropositive.

V gene TRBV11-1 combines with J gene TRBJ2-7; weak D call: TRBD2 (6 bases). The length of the CDR3 is 14 residues. From germline, CDR1 is SGHAT and CDR2 FQDESV (reference sequence). The germline V and J ends were trimmed by 0 bases and 4 bases, with 10 bases remaining between them. CDR3 in DNA: TGTGCCAGCAGCTTAGCCGCTAGCGAATACGAGCAGTACTTC. Encoded protein: CASSLAASEYEQYF. The full variable domain, completed using reference TRBV11-1 and TRBJ2-7, is EAEVAQSPRYKITEKSQAVAFWCDPISGHATLYWYRQILGQGPELLVQFQDESVVDDSQLPKDRFSAERLKGVDSTLKIQPAELGDSAMYLCASSLAASEYEQYFGPGTRLTVT.

This chain uses TRBV25-1 with TRBJ2-5, with 7 bases fitting TRBD2. Germline CDR1 and CDR2: MGHDK and SYGVNS. The CDR3 covers 17 residues. J was trimmed by 5 bases and V by 2 bases; bases with no gene match: 14. The CDR3 sequence is CASSERLWSGGAETQYF. The DNA of the CDR3 is TGTGCCAGCAGTGAACGTCTTTGGTCGGGGGGAGCGGAGACCCAGTACTTC. The full variable domain, with the rest looked up from reference TRBV25-1 and TRBJ2-5, is EADIYQTPRYLVIGTGKKITLECSQTMGHDKMYWYQQDPGMELHLIHYSYGVNSTEKGDLSSESTVSRIRTEHFPLTLESARPSHTSQYLCASSERLWSGGAETQYFGPGTRLLVL.

The chain joins TRBV18 to TRBJ1-1, with a tentative D call TRBD1 (5 bases). The CDR3 totals 16 residues. Germline V CDR1 and CDR2: KGHSH, LQKENI. Trimming removed 3 bases from V and 4 bases from J, with 18 bases in between. This CDR3 reads CASSPGQGSRVTEAFF. In DNA, the CDR3 is TGTGCCAGCTCACCCGGCCAGGGCTCAAGGGTCACTGAAGCTTTCTTT.

This clone was seen more than once but under ten times. The identical CDR3 is also encoded by other nucleotide sequences in the sample. The J gene is TRBJ2-3, the V gene TRBV2; D call uncertain. CDR3 length: 13 amino acids. Trimming cost V 7 bases and J 2 bases, with 10 bases left between them. Germline-derived CDR1 and CDR2 are SNHLY and FYNNEI. DNA of the CDR3: TGTGCCAGCAACCACAAGTTCACAGATACGCAGTATTTT. Amino acids: CASNHKFTDTQYF.

The chain couples TRBV7-3 to TRBJ1-1; 7 nucleotides agree with TRBD1. CDR1 and CDR2 from the germline V gene are SGHTA and FQGTGA. The J segment lost 2 bases and the V segment lost 2 bases, leaving 2 bases of the junction unmatched. This CDR3 region has 14 residues. The CDR3 loop reads CASSLGDSNTEAFF. The CDR3 DNA reads TGTGCCAGCAGCTTAGGGGACAGTAACACTGAAGCTTTCTTT.